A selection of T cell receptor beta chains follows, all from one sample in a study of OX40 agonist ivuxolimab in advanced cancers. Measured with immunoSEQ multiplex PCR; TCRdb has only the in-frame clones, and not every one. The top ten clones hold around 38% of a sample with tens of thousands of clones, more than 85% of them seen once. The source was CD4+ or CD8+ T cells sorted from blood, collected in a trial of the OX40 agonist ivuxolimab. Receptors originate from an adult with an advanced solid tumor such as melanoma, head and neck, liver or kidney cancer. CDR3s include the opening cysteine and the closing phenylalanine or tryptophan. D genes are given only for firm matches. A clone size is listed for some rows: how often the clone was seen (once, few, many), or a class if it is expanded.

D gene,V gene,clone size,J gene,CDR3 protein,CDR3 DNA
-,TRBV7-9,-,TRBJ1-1,CASSFYTPSNTEAFF,TGTGCCAGCAGCTTTTACACTCCAAGCAACACTGAAGCTTTCTTT
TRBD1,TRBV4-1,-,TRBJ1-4,CASSQDEDRGGKLFF,TGCGCCAGCAGCCAAGACGAGGACAGGGGCGGAAAACTGTTTTTT
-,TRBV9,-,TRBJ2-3,CASSVAGGAITDTQYF,TGTGCCAGCAGCGTGGCCGGCGGGGCAATCACAGATACGCAGTATTTT
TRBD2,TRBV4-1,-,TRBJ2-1,CASTPGGRLNEQFF,TGCGCCAGCACTCCCGGCGGGAGGCTAAATGAGCAGTTCTTC
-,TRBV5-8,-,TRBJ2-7,CASSFDLNSYEQYF,TGTGCCAGCAGCTTCGACCTCAACTCCTACGAGCAGTACTTC
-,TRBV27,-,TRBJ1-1,CASRLGGVGEAFF,TGTGCCAGTCGATTGGGGGGGGTGGGTGAAGCTTTCTTT
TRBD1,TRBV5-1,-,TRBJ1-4,CASSPRTGQNEKLFF,TGCGCCAGCAGCCCAAGGACAGGGCAGAATGAAAAACTGTTTTTT
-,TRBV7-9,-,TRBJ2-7,CASSLNREQYF,TGTGCCAGCAGCTTAAACCGCGAGCAGTACTTC
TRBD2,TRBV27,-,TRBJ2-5,CASSLWGGETQYF,TGTGCCAGCAGTTTGTGGGGGGGGGAGACCCAGTACTTC
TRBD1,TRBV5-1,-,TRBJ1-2,CASSLVPGGYGYTF,TGCGCCAGCAGCCTCGTACCAGGGGGGTATGGCTACACCTTC
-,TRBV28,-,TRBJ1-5,CASSTDRDSNQPQHF,TGTGCCAGCAGTACGGACCGCGATAGCAATCAGCCCCAGCATTTT
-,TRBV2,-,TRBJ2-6,CASGAGISGANVLTF,TGTGCCAGCGGGGCGGGAATCTCTGGGGCCAACGTCCTGACTTTC
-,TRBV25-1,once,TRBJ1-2,CASSGAIGFNYGYTF,TGTGCCAGCAGTGGTGCCATCGGTTTTAACTATGGCTACACCTTC
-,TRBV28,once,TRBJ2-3,CASKAIFSTDTQYF,TGTGCCAGCAAGGCGATTTTTAGCACAGATACGCAGTATTTT
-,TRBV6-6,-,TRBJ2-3,CASSYDQGAADTQYF,TGTGCCAGCAGTTACGACCAGGGTGCGGCAGATACGCAGTATTTT
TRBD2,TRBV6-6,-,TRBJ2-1,CASSYGLAGPYNEQFF,TGTGCCAGCAGTTATGGCCTAGCGGGACCCTACAATGAGCAGTTCTTC
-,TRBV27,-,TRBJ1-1,CASIQGAEAFF,TGTGCCAGCATACAGGGCGCTGAAGCTTTCTTT
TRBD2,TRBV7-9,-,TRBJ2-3,CASSFGSGSPSTDTQYF,TGTGCCAGCAGCTTCGGTAGCGGGAGCCCCAGCACAGATACGCAGTATTTT
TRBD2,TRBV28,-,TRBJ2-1,CASSLAGGMYNEQFF,TGTGCCAGCAGTTTAGCGGGAGGGATGTACAATGAGCAGTTCTTC
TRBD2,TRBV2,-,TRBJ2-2,CASGGTSGRATGELFF,TGTGCCAGCGGGGGGACTAGCGGGAGGGCCACCGGGGAGCTGTTTTTT
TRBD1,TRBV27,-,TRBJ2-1,CASSLGDRVNEQFF,TGTGCCAGCAGTTTAGGGGACAGGGTCAATGAGCAGTTCTTC
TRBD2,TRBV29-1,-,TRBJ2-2,CSVRLAGGPRVGAGELFF,TGCAGCGTGAGACTAGCGGGAGGACCGAGGGTTGGTGCCGGGGAGCTGTTTTTT